This TCR beta chain derives from a study of T-cell memory formation after mild COVID-19. Study-level information: Clusters of TCRs were largely donor specific. Study conclusions and caveats: Of the contracting clones, CD4+ ones lay mainly in CM and EM, and CD8+ ones in EMRA.

From germline, CDR1 is SGHAT and CDR2 FQNNGV. Trimming removed 5 bases from V and 2 bases from J; junction bases left unmatched: 9. The CDR3 has 17 residues. This clonotype showed up just a few times. Its specificity is unknown. 5'RACE primed from the constant segment yielded TCR alpha and TCR beta cDNA libraries bearing sample barcodes and UMIs. A single record per CDR3 protein comes from TCRdb applying MiXCR to the 5' RACE reads. The table includes 150,000 to 200,000 distinct CDR3 sequences, 20% to 25% detected once. The TCR comes from an adult woman who had mild COVID-19 (a few samples of this study predate the infection). Cell type and time point are not known. V is TRBV11-2 and J is TRBJ2-5; TRBD2 matches 12 bases. Sample: PBMCs or a T cell subset sorted from them (not recorded which). This CDR3 reads CASSPDRLAGVQETQYF. The CDR3 bases are TGTGCCAGCAGCCCCGACCGACTAGCGGGGGTTCAAGAGACCCAGTACTTC.